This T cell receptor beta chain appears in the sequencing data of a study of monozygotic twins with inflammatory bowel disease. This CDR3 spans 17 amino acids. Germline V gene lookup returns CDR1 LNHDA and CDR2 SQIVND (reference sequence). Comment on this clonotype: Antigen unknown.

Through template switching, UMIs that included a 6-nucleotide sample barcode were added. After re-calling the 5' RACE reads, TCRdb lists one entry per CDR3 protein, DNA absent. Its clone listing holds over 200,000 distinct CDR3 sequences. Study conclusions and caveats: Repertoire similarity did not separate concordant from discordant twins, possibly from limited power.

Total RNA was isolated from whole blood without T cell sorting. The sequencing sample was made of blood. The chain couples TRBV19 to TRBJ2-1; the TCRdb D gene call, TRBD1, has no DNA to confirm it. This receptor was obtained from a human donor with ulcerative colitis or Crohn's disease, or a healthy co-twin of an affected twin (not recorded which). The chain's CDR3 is CASSIRRPGVTYNEQFF.